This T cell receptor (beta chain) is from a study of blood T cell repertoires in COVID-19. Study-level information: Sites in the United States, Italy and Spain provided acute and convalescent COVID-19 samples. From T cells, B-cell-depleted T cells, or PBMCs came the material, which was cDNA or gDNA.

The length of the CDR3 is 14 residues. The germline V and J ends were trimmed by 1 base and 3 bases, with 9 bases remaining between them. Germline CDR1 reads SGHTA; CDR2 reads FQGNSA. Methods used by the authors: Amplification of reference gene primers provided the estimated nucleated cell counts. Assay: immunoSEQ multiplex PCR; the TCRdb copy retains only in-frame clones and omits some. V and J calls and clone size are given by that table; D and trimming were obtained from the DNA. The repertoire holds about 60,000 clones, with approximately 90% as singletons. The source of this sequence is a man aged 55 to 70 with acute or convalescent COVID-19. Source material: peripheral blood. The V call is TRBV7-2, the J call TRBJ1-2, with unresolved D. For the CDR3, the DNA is TGTGCCAGCAGCTTAGACCTATTTGACTATGGCTACACCTTC. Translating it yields CASSLDLFDYGYTF.